This T cell receptor (beta chain) comes out of a study of T cell clusters in autoimmune cytopenias. TRB was amplified from about 250 ng of peripheral blood genomic DNA per sample. One tube held mixed TRB-A and TRB-B primer pools for touch-down PCR. TCRdb re-called the multiplex PCR reads and shows each CDR3 protein once, DNA omitted. The table for this sample gives 3,500 to 4,000 distinct CDR3 sequences. This sample was shared with a second study, whose subject was T cell repertoires in aging, cancer and after chemotherapy.

Sequencing was done on a sample of peripheral blood. This TCR was sampled from a human donor in good health.

The chain's CDR3 is CASRTGTTRETQYF. V and J are TRBV5-1 and TRBJ2-5; TCRdb selects TRBD2, and the lack of DNA leaves this call unchecked. CDR3 size: 14 residues. Germline CDR1 reads SGHRS; CDR2 reads YFSETQ.